The 18 T cell receptor beta chains presented below share a single source sample, sequenced in a study of T cells after yellow fever vaccination. TCRdb re-analysed the 5' RACE reads in MiXCR, keeping a single row per CDR3 protein. The repertoire holds 300,000 to 400,000 distinct CDR3 sequences, around 13% seen once, with roughly 3.1% in the top ten. Sequenced here: CD4+ T cells sorted from PBMCs, sampled 15 days after the yellow fever booster vaccination. The origin of the receptors is a man younger than 35 who received the YFV17D yellow fever vaccine.

This clonotype appeared a few times. The chain uses TRBV20-1 and TRBJ2-2; 12 bases align to TRBD1. V lost 2 bases, J lost 7 bases, and 8 bases stayed unmatched. Germline CDR1 is DFQATT and CDR2 is SNEGSKA (reference sequence). The CDR3 is 16 residues long. CDR3 sequence: CSARRDRGLRHGELFF. CDR3 sequence (DNA): TGCAGTGCTAGACGGGACAGGGGGCTTCGTCACGGGGAGCTGTTTTTT.

This clonotype was recorded a few times. The V gene is TRBV11-2, the J gene TRBJ2-1; D remains ambiguous. Trimming removed 5 bases from V and 2 bases from J, with 10 bases in between. The CDR3 runs 14 residues. Per the germline V gene, CDR1 is SGHAT and CDR2 is FQNNGV. The CDR3 sequence is CASSLYGPYNEQFF. CDR3 in DNA: TGTGCCAGCAGCCTTTACGGACCCTACAATGAGCAGTTCTTC.

This clonotype showed up just a few times. This chain uses TRBV5-4 with TRBJ2-4; 8 bases are a match to TRBD1. There are 13 residues in the CDR3. With 7 bases clipped from V and 8 bases from J, the junction kept 8 bases outside the gene matches. Germline loops: CDR1 SGHNT, CDR2 YYREEE (reference sequence). CDR3 sequence reads: CASRVPDRDIQYF. DNA for the CDR3: TGTGCCAGCCGCGTCCCGGACAGGGACATTCAGTACTTC.

This clonotype was detected ten times or more. This rearrangement joins TRBV29-1 to TRBJ2-1, with 11 bases that match TRBD1. The V segment lost 7 bases and the J segment 10 bases; nucleotides outside the gene matches: 6. The CDR3 runs to 12 residues. Germline CDR1 SQVTM, CDR2 ANQGSEA. CDR3 sequence: CSGGQGAREQFF. In DNA, the CDR3 is TGCAGCGGAGGACAGGGGGCGCGAGAGCAGTTCTTC.

The chain joins TRBV7-2 to TRBJ2-1; no reliable D call. This CDR3 has 14 amino acids. V lost 4 bases and J 8 bases, leaving 15 bases between the germline ends. CDR1 and CDR2 (germline): SGHTA, FQGNSA. CDR3 loop: CASSSPPRRHEQFF. For the CDR3, the DNA is TGTGCCAGCAGCTCTCCCCCGCGCCGGCATGAGCAGTTCTTC. Full variable domain (outside the CDR3, taken from reference TRBV7-2 and TRBJ2-1): GAGVSQSPSNKVTEKGKDVELRCDPISGHTALYWYRQSLGQGLEFLIYFQGNSAPDKSGLPSDRFSAERTGGSVSTLTIQRTQQEDSAVYLCASSSPPRRHEQFFGPGTRLTVL.

This clonotype was detected ten times or more. CDR3 sequence reads: CASSPSRNQPQHF. In DNA form, the CDR3 reads TGTGCCAGCAGCCCTTCGAGGAATCAGCCCCAGCATTTT. The gene calls are TRBV7-8 and TRBJ1-5; D remains unclear. Trimming pared 5 bases from V and 4 bases from J, leaving 9 bases between. The CDR3 spans 13 residues. Germline assignment: CDR1 SGHVS and CDR2 FQNEAQ.

This clonotype came up a few times. The gene calls are TRBV27 and TRBJ2-6; no definite D call. From germline, CDR1 is MNHEY and CDR2 SMNVEV (reference sequence). CDR3 size: 16 residues. Trimming cost V 6 bases and J 0 bases, with 12 bases left between them. The CDR3 reads CASREAGSSGANVLTF. The CDR3 coding sequence is TGTGCCAGCAGAGAGGCCGGAAGCTCTGGGGCCAACGTCCTGACTTTC.

There are a few counts of this clonotype. This chain uses TRBV10-2 with TRBJ2-7; 11 bases agree with TRBD1. CDR3 length: 15 amino acids. The J segment lost 2 bases and the V segment lost 4 bases, leaving 4 bases of the junction unmatched. Germline CDR1 is WSHSY and CDR2 is SAAADI. In DNA form, the CDR3 reads TGCGCCAGCAGTGCACCGGGACAGGGGGCCTACGAGCAGTACTTC. Protein sequence: CASSAPGQGAYEQYF.

The chain employs TRBV5-5 and TRBJ2-1; D gene ambiguous. The V end lost 4 bases, the J end lost 1 base, and 12 bases lay between the germline ends. The CDR3 sequence is 15 residues long. Germline lookup yields CDR1 SGHKS and CDR2 YYEKEE (reference sequence). CDR3 sequence: CASSGLSVSYNEQFF. DNA of the CDR3: TGTGCCAGCAGCGGTTTGAGTGTGTCCTACAATGAGCAGTTCTTC. Looking up the rest from reference TRBV5-5 and TRBJ2-1 gives the full variable domain: DAGVTQSPTHLIKTRGQQVTLRCSPISGHKSVSWYQQVLGQGPQFIFQYYEKEERGRGNFPDRFSARQFPNYSSELNVNALLLGDSALYLCASSGLSVSYNEQFFGPGTRLTVL.

The J gene is TRBJ2-4, the V gene TRBV6-6; 9 positions match TRBD1. This CDR3 comprises 17 residues. Unmatched junction bases numbered 7, after V lost 4 bases and J lost 0 bases. Germline V gene sequence: CDR1 MNHNY, CDR2 SVGAGI (reference sequence). The CDR3 loop is CASSSPGQGLAKNIQYF. Here the CDR3 DNA reads TGTGCCAGCAGTTCCCCGGGACAGGGTCTAGCCAAAAACATTCAGTACTTC.

This clonotype was seen a handful of times. The gene calls are TRBV7-2 and TRBJ2-5; D tentatively reads TRBD1 or TRBD2 (5 bases each). Germline assignment: CDR1 SGHTA and CDR2 FQGNSA. CDR3 size: 15 residues. V was shortened by 3 bases and J by 5 bases, with 16 bases between the two germline ends. CDR3 protein: CASSFQGSGQETQYF. The CDR3 DNA reads TGTGCCAGCAGCTTCCAGGGTTCGGGGCAGGAGACCCAGTACTTC.

Ten or more counts support this clonotype. The rearrangement joins TRBV7-2 to TRBJ2-2; 8 bases align to TRBD1. V was pared by 5 bases and J by 3 bases, with 5 bases of the junction left unmatched. Germline V gene sequence: CDR1 SGHTA, CDR2 FQGNSA. The CDR3 has 15 amino acids. The CDR3 is CASSAGQVDTGELFF. As DNA, the CDR3 is TGTGCCAGCAGCGCGGGACAGGTCGACACCGGGGAGCTGTTTTTT.

This chain connects TRBV6-5 to TRBJ2-2, with 10 positions matching TRBD1. The CDR3 is 16 residues long. V lost 6 bases to trimming and J lost 7 bases; unmatched junction nucleotides: 11. The germline V gene has CDR1 MNHEY and CDR2 SVGAGI. The CDR3 region is CASRLTGQGLHGELFF. The CDR3 bases are TGTGCCAGCAGGCTAACGGGACAGGGGTTACACGGGGAGCTGTTTTTT.

V and J are TRBV20-1 and TRBJ2-5; maybe TRBD1 (5 bases). The V gene's germline CDR1 is DFQATT and CDR2 SNEGSKA (reference sequence). The length of the CDR3 is 15 residues. Trimming left V 5 bases short and J 1 base short, with 17 bases between. CDR3 protein: CSACDPRVGQETQYF. CDR3 coding DNA: TGCAGTGCTTGCGACCCCAGGGTCGGCCAAGAGACCCAGTACTTC.

This clonotype was observed many times. The chain uses TRBV5-1 and TRBJ1-6, with TRBD1 matching over 9 bases. This CDR3 comprises 16 residues. V was pared by 3 bases and J by 5 bases, with 6 bases of the junction left unmatched. The germline V gene encodes CDR1 SGHRS and CDR2 YFSETQ. The CDR3 sequence: CASSSHGTGNNSPLHF. The CDR3 DNA sequence: TGCGCCAGCAGCTCCCACGGGACAGGGAATAATTCACCCCTCCACTTT. Combining the CDR3 with reference TRBV5-1 and TRBJ1-6 gives the whole variable domain KAGVTQTPRYLIKTRGQQVTLSCSPISGHRSVSWYQQTPGQGLQFLFEYFSETQRNKGNFPGRFSGRQFSNSRSEMNVSTLELGDSALYLCASSSHGTGNNSPLHFGNGTRLTVT.

This clonotype has ten or more counts. The CDR3 DNA sequence: TGCAGCGTTGAAAGCGGGGGCGGTGGCTACACCTTC. This gives the protein CSVESGGGGYTF. The V gene is TRBV29-1, the J gene TRBJ1-2; D perhaps matches TRBD1 (6 bases). The germline CDR1 and CDR2 sequences are SQVTM and ANQGSEA. The V and J ends lost 2 bases and 7 bases respectively, with 11 bases between them. CDR3 length: 12 residues. Based on the CDR3 plus reference TRBV29-1 and TRBJ1-2, the full variable domain is SAVISQKPSRDICQRGTSLTIQCQVDSQVTMMFWYRQQPGQSLTLIATANQGSEATYESGFVIDKFPISRPNLTFSTLTVSNMSPEDSSIYLCSVESGGGGYTFGSGTRLTVV.

This clonotype was seen only a few times. The chain combines TRBV6-4 with TRBJ2-3; D uncertain. The length of the CDR3 is 12 residues. V lost 0 bases and J lost 5, with 3 bases in between. Germline V lookup: CDR1 MRHNA, CDR2 SNTAGT. The CDR3 loop reads CASSDSRDTQYF. In DNA, the CDR3 is TGTGCCAGCAGTGACTCAAGAGATACGCAGTATTTT.

This clonotype was seen repeatedly, ten times or more. The rearrangement uses TRBV12-3 or TRBV12-4 and TRBJ2-3, with TRBD2 identical over 12 bases. The CDR3 is made up of 17 amino acids. V shed 7 bases, J shed 5 bases, and the junction held 13 bases outside the gene matches. The CDR3 region has the DNA TGTGCCAGCATTCTCCATCGACTAGCGGGGGCCGGAGATACGCAGTATTTT. Translation: CASILHRLAGAGDTQYF.